A selection of T cell receptor beta chains follows, all from one sample in a study of a mutant IDH1 vaccine in newly diagnosed glioma. These receptors' antigens are unknown. TCRdb's table, derived via immunoSEQ multiplex PCR, lists solely in-frame clones and lacks some. The sample consists of roughly 120,000 clones, around four fifths of them appearing once. The input for sequencing was PBMCs, taken from a glioma patient whose treatment included an IDH1 peptide vaccine. The receptors here all came from a middle-aged man with glioma. Both conserved end residues are part of each CDR3. The order of the fields is V gene, J gene, D gene, clone size, CDR3 DNA, CDR3 protein. D genes are given only for firm matches. Size tells how often a clone was seen (once, few, many) or the class of an expanded clone, and some rows leave it out.

>TRBV18|TRBJ2-7|NA|NA
TGTGCCAGCTCACTACAGGGATACGAGCAGTACTTC
CASSLQGYEQYF
>TRBV2|TRBJ2-7|NA|once
TGTGCCAGCAGTGAGGCAGCGACATACGAGCAGTACTTC
CASSEAATYEQYF
>TRBV6-1|TRBJ1-2|NA|NA
TGTGCCAGCAGTGAAGCGCTTGTCGGAAGCTATGGCTACACCTTC
CASSEALVGSYGYTF
>TRBV9|TRBJ2-3|TRBD2|once
TGTGCCAGCAGCGTAGATCGGATCAGCGGGAGTACAGATACGCAGTATTTT
CASSVDRISGSTDTQYF
>TRBV6-5|TRBJ1-6|NA|NA
TGTGCCAGCAGTTACTCAGGCCCCCGACGTCTTTCACCCCTCCACTTT
CASSYSGPRRLSPLHF
>TRBV5-4|TRBJ1-2|NA|NA
TGTGCCAGCAGCTTGGAGCAGGGCTGGGGCTACACCTTC
CASSLEQGWGYTF
>TRBV4-1|TRBJ2-7|TRBD2|NA
TGCGCCAGCAGCCGGGACTTCAGCGGGGGATCTTACGAGCAGTACTTC
CASSRDFSGGSYEQYF
>TRBV4-2|TRBJ2-1|NA|NA
TGTGCCAGCAGCCAAGATCTGGGACGGGGATACAATGAGCAGTTCTTC
CASSQDLGRGYNEQFF
>TRBV11-1|TRBJ2-3|TRBD2|NA
TGTGCCAGCAGCTTAGTGAGCGGGGTTACCTCTAGCACAGATACGCAGTATTTT
CASSLVSGVTSSTDTQYF
>TRBV5-6|TRBJ2-7|TRBD2|NA
TGTGCCAGCAGCTTGGACGGGAGCGGGAGGGAGTACGAGCAGTACTTC
CASSLDGSGREYEQYF
>TRBV27|TRBJ1-2|TRBD1|NA
TGTGCCAGCAGCCCGACAGGGGCTCCAGGAGGCTACACCTTC
CASSPTGAPGGYTF
>TRBV7-3|TRBJ2-3|TRBD2|NA
TGTGCCAGCAGCTTAAGGGCGGGAGTAGATACGCAGTATTTT
CASSLRAGVDTQYF
>TRBV7-8|TRBJ1-5|NA|NA
TGTGCCAGCAGCTTAGAGGGTCGTGGCAATCAGCCCCAGCATTTT
CASSLEGRGNQPQHF
>TRBV14|TRBJ2-1|TRBD2|NA
TGTGCCAGCAGCCTACCCGGGGCGGGAGGCTACAATGAGCAGTTCTTC
CASSLPGAGGYNEQFF
>TRBV2|TRBJ2-2|TRBD1|NA
TGTGCCAGCAGTGAACGCGGACAGGGACACACCGGGGAGCTGTTTTTT
CASSERGQGHTGELFF
>TRBV5-1|TRBJ2-1|NA|NA
TGCGCCAGCAGCGGGGTGCCCTACAATGAGCAGTTCTTC
CASSGVPYNEQFF
>TRBV10-3|TRBJ1-5|NA|NA
TGTGCCATCAGTGATACATTGTATAGCAATCAGCCCCAGCATTTT
CAISDTLYSNQPQHF
>TRBV21-1|TRBJ2-1|NA|few
TGTGCCAGCAGCAACTGGGGAGTGGGGGTGAATGAGCAGTTCTTC
CASSNWGVGVNEQFF
>TRBV10-1|TRBJ1-1|NA|NA
TGCGCCAGCAGTGAGATTCAGGGGATGAACACTGAAGCTTTCTTT
CASSEIQGMNTEAFF
>TRBV15|TRBJ2-5|TRBD1|NA
TGTGCCACCAGCAGAGCAACAGGGGTATGGGAGACCCAGTACTTC
CATSRATGVWETQYF
>TRBV7-8|TRBJ1-5|TRBD1|NA
TGTGCCAGCAGCGCGACAGGGGGGGGCAATCAGCCCCAGCATTTT
CASSATGGGNQPQHF
>TRBV19|TRBJ2-7|TRBD1|once
TGTGCCAGTAGTATGGGACAGGGACCCTACGAGCAGTACTTC
CASSMGQGPYEQYF
>TRBV4-1|TRBJ2-7|NA|once
TGCGCCAGCAGCCAAGGAGAATTCTCCTACGAGCAGTACTTC
CASSQGEFSYEQYF
>TRBV19|TRBJ2-6|NA|once
TGTGCTTCCAGGGCTGGGGCCAACGTCCTGACTTTC
CASRAGANVLTF
>TRBV19|TRBJ1-5|NA|NA
TGTGCCAGTAGCCCGGACCCGGAGCACACTTTCCTCAATCAGCCCCAGCATTTT
CASSPDPEHTFLNQPQHF
>TRBV5-5|TRBJ1-5|NA|NA
TGTGCCAGCAGCACTGGACAGAATAGCAATCAGCCCCAGCATTTT
CASSTGQNSNQPQHF
>TRBV14|TRBJ1-2|NA|NA
TGTGCCAGCAGTCTTCGGTCTACCTATGGCTACACCTTC
CASSLRSTYGYTF
>TRBV28|TRBJ1-6|NA|NA
TGTGCCAGCAGCCTCCAGGGCCACTATAATTCACCCCTCCACTTT
CASSLQGHYNSPLHF
>TRBV30|TRBJ2-7|TRBD2|NA
TGTGCCTGCCGACTAGCGGGCGGCTACGAGCAGTACTTC
CACRLAGGYEQYF
>TRBV6-1|TRBJ1-5|NA|NA
TGTGCCAGCAGGACGGTGGCAGGGCAGCCCCAGCATTTT
CASRTVAGQPQHF
>TRBV2|TRBJ1-6|NA|NA
TGTGCCAGCAGTGAACGGGCAGGCTCACCCCTCCACTTT
CASSERAGSPLHF
>TRBV6-5|TRBJ2-4|TRBD2|NA
TGTGCCAGCAGTTACTCGAGACTAGCGCCCATTCAGTACTTC
CASSYSRLAPIQYF
>TRBV6-6|TRBJ1-2|NA|NA
TGTGCCAGCAGTCCCCGGACCTTCTCTAACTATGGCTACACCTTC
CASSPRTFSNYGYTF
>TRBV19|TRBJ2-7|TRBD1|once
TGTGCCAGTAGTTCCGGACAGGGGGCTTACGAGCAGTACTTC
CASSSGQGAYEQYF
>TRBV18|TRBJ1-2|TRBD1|NA
TGTGCCAGCTCACCTGCCCTTCCTAGGACAGGGGGCAGGTATGGCTACACCTTC
CASSPALPRTGGRYGYTF
>TRBV20-1|TRBJ2-3|NA|NA
TGCAGTGCCGCGGCGGGTTTGGTGTATTTT
CSAAAGLVYF
>TRBV21-1|TRBJ2-5|NA|NA
TGTGCCAGCAGCTCGAGGGGTGACATTCCCACGACCCAGTACTTC
CASSSRGDIPTTQYF
>TRBV27|TRBJ2-4|NA|few
TGTGCCAGCGGTCGGGGGCCTTTAAACATTCAGTACTTC
CASGRGPLNIQYF
>TRBV11-2|TRBJ2-7|NA|NA
TGTGCCAGCAGCCACAGGGTGCACGAGCAGTACTTC
CASSHRVHEQYF
>TRBV9|TRBJ2-7|TRBD2|NA
TGTGCCAGCAGCCCCAACCTAGCGGCCTCCTACGAGCAGTACTTC
CASSPNLAASYEQYF
>TRBV2|TRBJ2-7|TRBD1|once
TGTGCCAGCACTACGGGACAGGGGTTCGAGCAGTACTTC
CASTTGQGFEQYF
>TRBV4-3|TRBJ2-1|TRBD1|NA
TGCGCCAGCAGCCAAGCCCCGACAGGGTTGGATGAGCAGTTCTTC
CASSQAPTGLDEQFF
>TRBV5-6|TRBJ1-3|NA|NA
TGTGCCAGCAGCTTGAATAACTTTGGAAACACCATATATTTT
CASSLNNFGNTIYF
>TRBV7-2|TRBJ2-1|NA|NA
TGTGCCAGCAGCTTAGGTCCCCTCCCCTACAATGAGCAGTTCTTC
CASSLGPLPYNEQFF
>TRBV7-2|TRBJ1-2|TRBD1|NA
TGTGCCAGCAGCTTGAGACAGGGGGCAGGTGATGGCTACACCTTC
CASSLRQGAGDGYTF
>TRBV7-2|TRBJ2-1|NA|NA
TGTGCCAGCAGCTTGTCGCGCTCCTACAATGAGCAGTTCTTC
CASSLSRSYNEQFF
>TRBV7-9|TRBJ2-3|NA|NA
TGTGCCAGCAGTTTTGACCCACTCGCCGGCACAGATACGCAGTATTTT
CASSFDPLAGTDTQYF
>TRBV30|TRBJ1-6|NA|NA
TGTGCCTGGAGTAGGGGTGTAAATTCACCCCTCCACTTT
CAWSRGVNSPLHF
>TRBV15|TRBJ2-3|TRBD2|NA
TGTGCCACCAGCAGAGATTGGTCCCGGACTAGCGCCTTCACAGATACGCAGTATTTT
CATSRDWSRTSAFTDTQYF
>TRBV10-3|TRBJ1-2|NA|NA
TGTGCCATCAGTGAGTTTATCGGGGGGGCCTATGGCTACACCTTC
CAISEFIGGAYGYTF
>TRBV5-5|TRBJ2-4|TRBD1|NA
TGTGCCAGCAGCCTTCAGATAACCGGGACAGGGGGAAACATTCAGTACTTC
CASSLQITGTGGNIQYF
>TRBV13|TRBJ2-7|NA|NA
TGTGCCAGCAGCCTAGGGGAGGCTTACGAGCAGTACTTC
CASSLGEAYEQYF